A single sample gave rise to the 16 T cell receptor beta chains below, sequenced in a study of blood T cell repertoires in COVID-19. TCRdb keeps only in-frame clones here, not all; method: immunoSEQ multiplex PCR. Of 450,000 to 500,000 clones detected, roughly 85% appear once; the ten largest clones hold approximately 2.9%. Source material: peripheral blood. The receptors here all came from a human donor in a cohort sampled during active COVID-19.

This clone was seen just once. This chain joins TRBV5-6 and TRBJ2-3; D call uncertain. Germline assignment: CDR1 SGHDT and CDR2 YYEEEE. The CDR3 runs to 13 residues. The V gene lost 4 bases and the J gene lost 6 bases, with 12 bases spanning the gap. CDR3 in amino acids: CASSHEGADTQYF. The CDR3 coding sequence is TGTGCCAGCAGCCACGAAGGAGCTGATACGCAGTATTTT. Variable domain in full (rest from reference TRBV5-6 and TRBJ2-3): DAGVTQSPTHLIKTRGQQVTLRCSPKSGHDTVSWYQQALGQGPQFIFQYYEEEERQRGNFPDRFSGHQFPNYSSELNVNALLLGDSALYLCASSHEGADTQYFGPGTRLTVL.

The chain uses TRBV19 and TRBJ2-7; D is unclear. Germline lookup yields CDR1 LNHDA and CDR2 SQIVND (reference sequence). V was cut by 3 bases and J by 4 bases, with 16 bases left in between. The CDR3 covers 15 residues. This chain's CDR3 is CASSITGLMSYEQYF. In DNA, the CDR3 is TGTGCCAGTAGTATTACGGGTCTAATGTCTTACGAGCAGTACTTC.

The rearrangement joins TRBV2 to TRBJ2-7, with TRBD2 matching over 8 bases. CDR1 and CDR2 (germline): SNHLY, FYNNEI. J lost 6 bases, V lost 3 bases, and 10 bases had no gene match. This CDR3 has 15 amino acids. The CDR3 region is CASSDKPGGVGEQYF. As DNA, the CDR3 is TGTGCCAGCAGTGACAAGCCCGGGGGGGTCGGCGAGCAGTACTTC.

In nucleotides, the CDR3 is TGTGCCAGTAGTAGCCAGCGAAACTACGAGCAGTACTTC. Translation: CASSSQRNYEQYF. This chain uses TRBV19 with TRBJ2-7; no reliable D call. This CDR3 has 13 residues. Germline CDR1 LNHDA, CDR2 SQIVND (reference sequence). The V gene lost 4 bases and the J gene lost 3 bases, with 10 bases spanning the gap.

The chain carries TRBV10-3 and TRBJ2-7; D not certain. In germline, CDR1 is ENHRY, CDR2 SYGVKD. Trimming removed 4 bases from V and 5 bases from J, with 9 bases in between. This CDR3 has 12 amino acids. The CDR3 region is CAISGVPHEQYF. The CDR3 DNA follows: TGTGCCATCAGTGGAGTCCCCCACGAGCAGTACTTC.

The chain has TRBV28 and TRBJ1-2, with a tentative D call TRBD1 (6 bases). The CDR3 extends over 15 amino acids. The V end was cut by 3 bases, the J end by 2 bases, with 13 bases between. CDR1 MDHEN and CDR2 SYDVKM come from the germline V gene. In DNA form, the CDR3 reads TGTGCCAGCAGTTTCCCCACAGGGACCAACTATGGCTACACCTTC. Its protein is CASSFPTGTNYGYTF.

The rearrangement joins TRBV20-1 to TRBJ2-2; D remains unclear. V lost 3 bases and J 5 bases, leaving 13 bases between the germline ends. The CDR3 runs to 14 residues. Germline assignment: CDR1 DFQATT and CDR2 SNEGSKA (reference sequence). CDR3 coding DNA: TGCAGTGCTAGTTTTGTTGAGTGGACCGGGGAGCTGTTTTTT. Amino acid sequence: CSASFVEWTGELFF.

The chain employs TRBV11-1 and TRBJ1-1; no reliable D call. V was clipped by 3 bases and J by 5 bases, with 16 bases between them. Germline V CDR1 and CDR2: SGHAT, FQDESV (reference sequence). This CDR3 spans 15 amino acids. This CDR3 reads CASSFKFGHETEAFF. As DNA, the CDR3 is TGTGCCAGCAGCTTTAAGTTTGGGCACGAGACTGAAGCTTTCTTT.

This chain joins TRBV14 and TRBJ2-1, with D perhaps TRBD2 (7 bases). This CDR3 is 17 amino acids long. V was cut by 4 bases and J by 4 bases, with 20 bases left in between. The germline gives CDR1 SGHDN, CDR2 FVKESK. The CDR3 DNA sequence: TGTGCCAGCAGCCGGGGGGGGCTAGCGGTTAGGTACAATGAGCAGTTCTTC. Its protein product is CASSRGGLAVRYNEQFF.

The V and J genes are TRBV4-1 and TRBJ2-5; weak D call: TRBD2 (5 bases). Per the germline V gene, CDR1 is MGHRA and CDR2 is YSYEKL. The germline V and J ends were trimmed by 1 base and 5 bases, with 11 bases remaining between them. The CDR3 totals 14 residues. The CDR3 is CASSQGRGFETQYF. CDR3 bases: TGCGCCAGCAGCCAAGGACGGGGATTCGAGACCCAGTACTTC.

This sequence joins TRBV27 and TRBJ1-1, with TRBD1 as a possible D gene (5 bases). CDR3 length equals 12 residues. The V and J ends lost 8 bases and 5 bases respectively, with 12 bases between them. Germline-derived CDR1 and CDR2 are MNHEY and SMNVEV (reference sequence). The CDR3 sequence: CASGDFPTEAFF. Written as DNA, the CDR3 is TGTGCCAGCGGGGACTTTCCAACTGAAGCTTTCTTT.

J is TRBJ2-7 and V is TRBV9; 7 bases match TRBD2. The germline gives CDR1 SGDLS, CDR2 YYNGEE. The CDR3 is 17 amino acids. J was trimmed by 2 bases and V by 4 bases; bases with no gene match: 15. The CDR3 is CASSTHSGGGSPYEQYF. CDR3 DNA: TGTGCCAGCAGCACACATTCGGGGGGAGGAAGCCCCTACGAGCAGTACTTC.

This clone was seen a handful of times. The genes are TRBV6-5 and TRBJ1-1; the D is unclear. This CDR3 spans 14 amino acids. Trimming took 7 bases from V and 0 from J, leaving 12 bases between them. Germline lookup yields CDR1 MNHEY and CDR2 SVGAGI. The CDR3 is CASKAGAMNTEAFF. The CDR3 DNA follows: TGTGCCAGCAAGGCCGGAGCGATGAACACTGAAGCTTTCTTT.

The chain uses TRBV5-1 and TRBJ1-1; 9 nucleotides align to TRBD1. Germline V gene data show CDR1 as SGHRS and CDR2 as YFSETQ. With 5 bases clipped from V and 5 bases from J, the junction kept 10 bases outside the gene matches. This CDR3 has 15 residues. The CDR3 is CASREGDRVRTEAFF. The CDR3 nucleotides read TGCGCCAGCAGGGAAGGGGACAGGGTGAGGACTGAAGCTTTCTTT.

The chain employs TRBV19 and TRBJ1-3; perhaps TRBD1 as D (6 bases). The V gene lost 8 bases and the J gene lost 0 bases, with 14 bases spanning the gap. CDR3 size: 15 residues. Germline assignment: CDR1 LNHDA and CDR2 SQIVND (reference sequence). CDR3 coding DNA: TGTGCCAGTGTTCTCAGGGGAAGCTCTGGAAACACCATATATTTT. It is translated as CASVLRGSSGNTIYF. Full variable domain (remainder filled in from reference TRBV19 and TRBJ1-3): DGGITQSPKYLFRKEGQNVTLSCEQNLNHDAMYWYRQDPGQGLRLIYYSQIVNDFQKGDIAEGYSVSREKKESFPLTVTSAQKNPTAFYLCASVLRGSSGNTIYFGEGSWLTVV.

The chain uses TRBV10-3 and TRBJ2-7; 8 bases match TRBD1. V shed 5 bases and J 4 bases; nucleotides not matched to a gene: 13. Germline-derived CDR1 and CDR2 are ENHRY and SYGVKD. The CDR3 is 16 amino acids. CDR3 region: CAISRTPGQALYEQYF. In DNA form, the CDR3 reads TGTGCCATCAGTAGAACCCCGGGACAGGCTCTATACGAGCAGTACTTC.